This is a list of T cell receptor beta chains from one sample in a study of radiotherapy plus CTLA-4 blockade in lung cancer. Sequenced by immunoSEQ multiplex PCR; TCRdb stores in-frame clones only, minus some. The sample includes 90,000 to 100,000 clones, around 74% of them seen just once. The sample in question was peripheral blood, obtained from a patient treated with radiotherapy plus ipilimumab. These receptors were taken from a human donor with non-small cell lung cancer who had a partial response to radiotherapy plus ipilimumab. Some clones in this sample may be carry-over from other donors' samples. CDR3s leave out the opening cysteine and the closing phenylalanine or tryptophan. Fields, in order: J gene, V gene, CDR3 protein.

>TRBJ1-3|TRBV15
ATSRDRGTIY
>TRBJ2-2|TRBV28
ASSLLRGLGDINTGELF
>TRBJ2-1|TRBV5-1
ASSLLGTGQTYNEQF
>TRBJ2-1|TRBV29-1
SSGSLYNEQF
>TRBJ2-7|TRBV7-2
ASRLGQLGEQY
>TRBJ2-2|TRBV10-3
AIRGLAETGELF
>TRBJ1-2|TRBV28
ASSVRVGYGYT
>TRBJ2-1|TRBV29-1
SVDRGTANNEQF
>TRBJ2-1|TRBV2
ASKTALSRWGSSYNEQF
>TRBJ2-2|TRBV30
ACQRTGSTGELF
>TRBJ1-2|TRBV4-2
ASSQDKDRSNYGYT
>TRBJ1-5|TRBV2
ASSFGTGGSNQPQH
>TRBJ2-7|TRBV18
ASSSQGGPYEQY
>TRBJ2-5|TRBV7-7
ASSRTSGRAETQY
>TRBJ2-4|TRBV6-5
ASSQFSGYIQY
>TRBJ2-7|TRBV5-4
ASSLDRGWQY
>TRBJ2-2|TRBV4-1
ASSYRDRAGTGELF
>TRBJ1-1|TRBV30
AGRGWGRTEAF
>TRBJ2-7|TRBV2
ASRETHAAYEQY
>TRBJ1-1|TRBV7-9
ASSAGQGTEAF
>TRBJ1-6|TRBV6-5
ASSYFGTTEPLH
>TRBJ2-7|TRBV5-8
ASSPTGTTYEQY
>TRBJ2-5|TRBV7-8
ASSLGGPPQETQY
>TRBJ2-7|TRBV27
ASSYGVTYEQY
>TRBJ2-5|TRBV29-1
SVAPSGGYGETQY
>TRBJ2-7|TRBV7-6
ASSSPIGGGNTYEQY
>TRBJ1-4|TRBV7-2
ASSPSPGLEHEKLF
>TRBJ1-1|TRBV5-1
ASSSRGGTAENTEAF
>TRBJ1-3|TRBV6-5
ASSSAGNTIY
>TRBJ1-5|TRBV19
ASRHPGQPQH
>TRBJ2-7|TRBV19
ASSMQGYEQY
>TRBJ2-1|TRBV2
ASSGGLASRHNEQF
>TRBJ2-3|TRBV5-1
ASSLNLAATDTQY
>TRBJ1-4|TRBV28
ASTSPGGHQEKLF
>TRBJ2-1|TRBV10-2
ASSDGANNEQF
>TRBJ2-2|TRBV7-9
ASSPQGINTGELF
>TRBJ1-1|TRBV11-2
ASSLGQGEAF
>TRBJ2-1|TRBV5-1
ASSLGGGPYNEQF
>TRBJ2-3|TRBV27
ASSFLASTDTQY
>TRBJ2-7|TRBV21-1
ASSKVGPPHVGEQY
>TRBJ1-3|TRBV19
ASSSDGVNSGNTIY
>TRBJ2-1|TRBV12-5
ASDFNPGRGSYNEQF
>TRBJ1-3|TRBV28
ASSPAGTVSGNTIY
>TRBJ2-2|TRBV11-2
ASSGKPGTGELF
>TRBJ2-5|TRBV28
ASSFLGGRPQETQY
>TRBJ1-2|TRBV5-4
ASSLERDGDYGYT
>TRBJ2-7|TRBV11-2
ASSPGVYEQY
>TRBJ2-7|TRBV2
ASSGSSGLGNEQY
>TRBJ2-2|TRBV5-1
ASSVGTEDTGELF
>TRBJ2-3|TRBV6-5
ASSSWSGGEDTQY
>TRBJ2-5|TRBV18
ASSTGQQETQY
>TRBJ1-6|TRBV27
ASRGDRRTSSYNSPLH
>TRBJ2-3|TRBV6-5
ASRPQGNTQY
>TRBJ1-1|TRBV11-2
ASSRVRGPNTEAF